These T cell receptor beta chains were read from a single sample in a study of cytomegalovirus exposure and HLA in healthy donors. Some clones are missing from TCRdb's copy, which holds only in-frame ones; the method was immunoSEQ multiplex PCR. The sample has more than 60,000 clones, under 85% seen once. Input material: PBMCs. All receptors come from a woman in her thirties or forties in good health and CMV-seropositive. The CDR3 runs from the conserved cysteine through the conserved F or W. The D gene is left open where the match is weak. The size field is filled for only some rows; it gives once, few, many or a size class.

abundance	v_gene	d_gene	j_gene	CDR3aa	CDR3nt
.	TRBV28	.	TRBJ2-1	CASTDRNEQFF	TGTGCCAGCACCGACAGAAATGAGCAGTTCTTC
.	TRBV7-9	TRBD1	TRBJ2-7	CASSPGQGLSYEQYF	TGTGCCAGCAGCCCCGGACAGGGCTTATCCTACGAGCAGTACTTC
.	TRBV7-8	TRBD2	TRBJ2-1	CASSSLAGGPGNEQFF	TGTGCCAGCTCAAGCCTAGCGGGGGGGCCGGGTAATGAGCAGTTCTTC
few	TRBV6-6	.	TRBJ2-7	CASSYFWGPYEQYF	TGTGCCAGCAGTTACTTCTGGGGGCCCTACGAGCAGTACTTC
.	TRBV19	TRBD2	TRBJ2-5	CASSMFPTLAGDQETQYF	TGTGCCAGTAGTATGTTCCCTACTTTAGCGGGGGATCAAGAGACCCAGTACTTC
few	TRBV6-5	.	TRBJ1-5	CASSSTRDQPQHF	TGTGCCAGCAGTTCGACAAGAGATCAGCCCCAGCATTTT
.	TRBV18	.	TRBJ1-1	CASSPSEAEAFF	TGTGCCAGCTCACCATCAGAGGCTGAAGCTTTCTTT
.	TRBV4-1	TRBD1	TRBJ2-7	CASSQDSFDRGHNEQYF	TGCGCCAGCAGCCAAGATTCCTTCGACAGGGGGCACAACGAGCAGTACTTC
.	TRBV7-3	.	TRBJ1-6	CASSLGGRNSPLHF	TGTGCCAGCAGCCTAGGAGGGAGAAATTCACCCCTCCACTTT
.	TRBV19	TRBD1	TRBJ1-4	CASSDRGMANEKLFF	TGTGCCAGTAGCGACAGGGGGATGGCGAATGAAAAACTGTTTTTT
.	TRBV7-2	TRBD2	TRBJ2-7	CASSFVTSGGYEQYF	TGTGCCAGCAGCTTCGTGACTAGCGGGGGGTACGAGCAGTACTTC
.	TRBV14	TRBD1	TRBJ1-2	CASRRTGDYGYTF	TGTGCCAGCAGGCGGACAGGGGACTATGGCTACACCTTC
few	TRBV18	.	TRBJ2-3	CASSRWPDTQYF	TGTGCCAGCTCACGGTGGCCGGATACGCAGTATTTT
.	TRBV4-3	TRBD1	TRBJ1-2	CASSHLGQGGVYGYTF	TGCGCCAGCAGCCACCTGGGACAGGGGGGAGTCTATGGCTACACCTTC
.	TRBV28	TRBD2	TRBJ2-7	CASSLSGTSGRYEQYF	TGTGCCAGCAGTTTAAGCGGGACTAGCGGGAGGTACGAGCAGTACTTC
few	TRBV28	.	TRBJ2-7	CASSSTFGQYF	TGTGCCAGCAGTTCAACCTTCGGGCAGTACTTC
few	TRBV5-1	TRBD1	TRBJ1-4	CASSQGTGGPFGNEKLFF	TGCGCCAGCAGCCAAGGGACAGGGGGCCCGTTTGGTAATGAAAAACTGTTTTTT
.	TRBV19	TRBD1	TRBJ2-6	CASSEGTGGRSGANVLTF	TGTGCCAGTAGTGAGGGGACAGGGGGCCGCTCTGGGGCCAACGTCCTGACTTTC
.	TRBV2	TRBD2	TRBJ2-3	CARPSGGGDTQYF	TGTGCCAGACCTAGCGGGGGGGGAGATACGCAGTATTTT
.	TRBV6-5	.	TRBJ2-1	CASSYSAAYGYNEQFF	TGTGCCAGCAGTTACTCTGCGGCGTACGGGTACAATGAGCAGTTCTTC
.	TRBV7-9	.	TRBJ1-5	CASSNSGGGLGQPQHF	TGTGCCAGCAGCAATAGCGGGGGGGGTTTAGGTCAGCCCCAGCATTTT
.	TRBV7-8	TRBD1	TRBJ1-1	CASSAAHGQGPNTEAFF	TGTGCCAGCAGCGCCGCCCACGGACAGGGTCCGAACACTGAAGCTTTCTTT
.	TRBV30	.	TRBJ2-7	CAWSLVRASYEQYF	TGTGCCTGGAGTCTGGTCAGGGCCTCCTACGAGCAGTACTTC
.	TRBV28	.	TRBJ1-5	CASSLFRRGSNQPQHF	TGTGCCAGCAGTTTATTTCGGAGGGGAAGCAATCAGCCCCAGCATTTT
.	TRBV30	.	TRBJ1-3	CACPGGSSGNTIYF	TGTGCCTGCCCTGGGGGGAGCTCTGGAAACACCATATATTTT
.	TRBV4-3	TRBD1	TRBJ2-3	CASSQQGDTDTQYF	TGCGCCAGCAGCCAACAGGGGGACACAGATACGCAGTATTTT
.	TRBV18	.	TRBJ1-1	CASSHAQARRNTEAFF	TGTGCCAGCTCACACGCTCAGGCGAGAAGGAACACTGAAGCTTTCTTT
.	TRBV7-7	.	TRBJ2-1	CASSPIPLSRYNEQFF	TGTGCCAGCAGCCCTATACCCTTGAGCCGATACAATGAGCAGTTCTTC
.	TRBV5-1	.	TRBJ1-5	CASSLGGADQPQHF	TGCGCCAGCAGCTTAGGGGGGGCGGATCAGCCCCAGCATTTT
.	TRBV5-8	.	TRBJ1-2	CASSLVGARRGYTF	TGTGCCAGCAGCTTGGTGGGGGCGAGACGTGGCTACACCTTC
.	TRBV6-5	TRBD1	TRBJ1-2	CASRETGSNYGYTF	TGTGCCAGCAGAGAGACAGGGAGCAACTATGGCTACACCTTC
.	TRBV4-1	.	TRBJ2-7	CASRNLGGAEYEQYF	TGCGCCAGCAGGAACCTAGGCGGAGCCGAATACGAGCAGTACTTC
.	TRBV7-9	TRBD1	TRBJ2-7	CASSSTGGLYEQYF	TGTGCCAGCAGCTCCACAGGGGGCCTGTACGAGCAGTACTTC
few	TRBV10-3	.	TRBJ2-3	CAISDPGQGADTQYF	TGTGCCATCAGTGACCCCGGACAAGGCGCAGATACGCAGTATTTT
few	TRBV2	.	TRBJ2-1	CASLTSFVNEQFF	TGTGCCAGCCTTACTAGCTTTGTCAATGAGCAGTTCTTC
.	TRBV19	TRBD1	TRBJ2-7	CASSLNRGTYEQYF	TGTGCCAGTAGTCTGAACAGGGGTACCTACGAGCAGTACTTC
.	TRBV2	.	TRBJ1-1	CASSPDFGAFF	TGTGCCAGCAGCCCTGACTTTGGAGCTTTCTTT
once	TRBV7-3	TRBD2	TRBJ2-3	CASSPQLAGGTDTQYF	TGTGCCAGCAGCCCCCAACTAGCGGGGGGCACAGATACGCAGTATTTT
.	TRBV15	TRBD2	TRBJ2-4	CATSRDRAGGRGAKNIQYF	TGTGCCACCAGCAGAGATCGAGCGGGGGGCCGGGGAGCCAAAAACATTCAGTACTTC
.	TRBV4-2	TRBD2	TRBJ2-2	CASSTTSGGANTGELFF	TGTGCCAGCAGCACGACTAGCGGGGGGGCGAACACCGGGGAGCTGTTTTTT
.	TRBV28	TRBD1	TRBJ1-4	CASSFLGGVNEKLFF	TGTGCCAGCAGTTTCCTAGGGGGCGTAAATGAAAAACTGTTTTTT
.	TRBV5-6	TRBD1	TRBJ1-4	CASSDARGQVAKLFF	TGTGCCAGCAGCGACGCCAGGGGACAGGTGGCGAAACTGTTTTTT
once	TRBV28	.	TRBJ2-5	CASSQGGTETQYF	TGTGCCAGCAGCCAGGGAGGAACGGAGACCCAGTACTTC
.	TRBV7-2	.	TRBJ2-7	CASSLGSPSYEQYF	TGTGCCAGCAGCTTGGGCAGTCCCTCCTACGAGCAGTACTTC
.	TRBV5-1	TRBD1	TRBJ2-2	CASSGAGQGTGELFF	TGCGCCAGCAGCGGGGCCGGACAGGGGACCGGGGAGCTGTTTTTT
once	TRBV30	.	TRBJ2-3	CAWSISGSTDTQYF	TGTGCCTGGAGTATTAGCGGCAGCACAGATACGCAGTATTTT
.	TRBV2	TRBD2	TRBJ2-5	CASSQGLAGGRLGETQYF	TGTGCCAGCAGCCAAGGACTAGCGGGGGGACGTCTCGGAGAGACCCAGTACTTC
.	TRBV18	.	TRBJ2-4	CASSPQGGAIAKNIQYF	TGTGCCAGCTCACCACAGGGGGGGGCCATAGCCAAAAACATTCAGTACTTC
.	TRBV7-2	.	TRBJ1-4	CASSLAGWGGVNEKLFF	TGTGCCAGCAGCTTAGCGGGGTGGGGCGGAGTTAATGAAAAACTGTTTTTT
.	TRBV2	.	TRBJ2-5	CASTLGGETQYF	TGTGCCAGCACACTGGGCGGGGAGACCCAGTACTTC
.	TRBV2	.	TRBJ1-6	CASREEFNSPLHF	TGTGCCAGCAGGGAGGAGTTTAATTCACCCCTCCACTTT
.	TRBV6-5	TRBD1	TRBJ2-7	CASSQRTGSYEQYF	TGTGCCAGCAGTCAACGGACAGGCTCCTACGAGCAGTACTTC
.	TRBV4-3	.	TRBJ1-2	CASSQGFRATNYGYTF	TGCGCCAGCAGCCAAGGGTTTCGAGCAACTAACTATGGCTACACCTTC